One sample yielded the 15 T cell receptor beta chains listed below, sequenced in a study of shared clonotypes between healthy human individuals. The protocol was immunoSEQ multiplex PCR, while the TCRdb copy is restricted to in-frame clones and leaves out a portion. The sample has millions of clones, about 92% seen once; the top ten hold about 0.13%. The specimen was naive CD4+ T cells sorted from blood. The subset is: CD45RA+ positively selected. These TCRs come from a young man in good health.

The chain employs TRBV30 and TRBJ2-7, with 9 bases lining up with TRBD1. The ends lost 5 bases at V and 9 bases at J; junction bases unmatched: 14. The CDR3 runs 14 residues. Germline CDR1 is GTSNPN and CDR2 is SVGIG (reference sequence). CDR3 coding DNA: TGTGCCTGGGACCGGCGGGACAGGGACCCTCGGCAGTACTTC. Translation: CAWDRRDRDPRQYF.

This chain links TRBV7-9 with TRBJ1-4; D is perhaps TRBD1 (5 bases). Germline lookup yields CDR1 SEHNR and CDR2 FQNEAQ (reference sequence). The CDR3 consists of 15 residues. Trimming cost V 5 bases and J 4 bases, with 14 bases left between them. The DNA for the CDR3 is TGTGCCAGCAGCCCGGGTGGGAGGGGTAATGAAAAACTGTTTTTT. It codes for CASSPGGRGNEKLFF.

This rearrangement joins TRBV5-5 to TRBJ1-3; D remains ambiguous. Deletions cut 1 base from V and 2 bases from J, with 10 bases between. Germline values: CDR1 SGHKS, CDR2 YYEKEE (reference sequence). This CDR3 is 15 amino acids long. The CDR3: CASSLIASTGNTIYF. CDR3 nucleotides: TGTGCCAGCAGCTTGATCGCCAGTACTGGAAACACCATATATTTT.

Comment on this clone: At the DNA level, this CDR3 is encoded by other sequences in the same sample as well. The CDR3 here is CASSLEYQPQHF. The CDR3 DNA follows: TGTGCCAGCAGTTTAGAGTATCAGCCCCAGCATTTT. The chain uses TRBV28 and TRBJ1-5, with D unclear. The CDR3 extends over 12 amino acids. V lost 2 bases to trimming and J lost 5 bases, with 4 bases between them. Germline CDR1 reads MDHEN; CDR2 reads SYDVKM.

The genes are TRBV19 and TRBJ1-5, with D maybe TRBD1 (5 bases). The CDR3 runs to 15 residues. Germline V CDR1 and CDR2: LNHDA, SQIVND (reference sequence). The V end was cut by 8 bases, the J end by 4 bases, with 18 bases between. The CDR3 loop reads CASARVGQGNQPQHF. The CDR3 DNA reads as TGTGCCAGTGCTCGAGTGGGGCAGGGAAATCAGCCCCAGCATTTT.

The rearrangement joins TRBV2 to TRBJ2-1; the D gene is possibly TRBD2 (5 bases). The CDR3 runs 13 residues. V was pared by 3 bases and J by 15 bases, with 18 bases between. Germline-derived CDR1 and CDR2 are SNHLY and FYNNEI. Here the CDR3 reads CASSELGGGSGFF. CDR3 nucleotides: TGTGCCAGCAGTGAGCTCGGTGGCGGGTCGGGGTTCTTC.

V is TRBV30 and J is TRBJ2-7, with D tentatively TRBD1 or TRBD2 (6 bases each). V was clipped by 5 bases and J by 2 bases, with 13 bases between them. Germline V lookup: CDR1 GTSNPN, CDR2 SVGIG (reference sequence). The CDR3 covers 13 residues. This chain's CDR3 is CAWAQGGTYEQYF. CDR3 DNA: TGTGCCTGGGCACAGGGAGGCACCTACGAGCAGTACTTC.

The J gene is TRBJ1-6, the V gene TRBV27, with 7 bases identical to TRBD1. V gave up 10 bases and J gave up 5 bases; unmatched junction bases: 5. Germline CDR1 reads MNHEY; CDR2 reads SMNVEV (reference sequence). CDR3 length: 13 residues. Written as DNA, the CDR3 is TGTGCCACGGGCGACAGGGATAATTCACCCCTCCACTTT. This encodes CATGDRDNSPLHF.

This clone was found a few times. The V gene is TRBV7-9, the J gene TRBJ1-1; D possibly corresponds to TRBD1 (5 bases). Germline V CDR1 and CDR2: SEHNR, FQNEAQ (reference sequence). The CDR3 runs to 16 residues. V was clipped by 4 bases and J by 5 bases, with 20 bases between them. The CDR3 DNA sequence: TGTGCCAGCAGCTCCCCCAGGCGGGACTGGGGAACTGAAGCTTTCTTT. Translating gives CASSSPRRDWGTEAFF.

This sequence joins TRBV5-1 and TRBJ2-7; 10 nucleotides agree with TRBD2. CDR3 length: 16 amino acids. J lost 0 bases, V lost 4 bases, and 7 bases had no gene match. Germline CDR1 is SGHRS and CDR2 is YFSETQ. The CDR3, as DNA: TGCGCCAGCAGCACGGGACTAGCGACTAGCTCCTACGAGCAGTACTTC. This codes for CASSTGLATSSYEQYF.

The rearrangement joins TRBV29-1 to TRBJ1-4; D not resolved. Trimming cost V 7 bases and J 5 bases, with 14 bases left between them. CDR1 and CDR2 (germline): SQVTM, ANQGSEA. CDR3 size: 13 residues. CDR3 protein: CSAKGLTNEKLFF. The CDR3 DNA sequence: TGCAGCGCCAAGGGATTAACCAATGAAAAACTGTTTTTT.

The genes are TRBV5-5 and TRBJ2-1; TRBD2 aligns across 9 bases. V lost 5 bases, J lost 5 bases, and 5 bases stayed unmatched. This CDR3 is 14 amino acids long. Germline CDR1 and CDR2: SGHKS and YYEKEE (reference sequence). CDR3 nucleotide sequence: TGTGCCAGCAGTTTGACTAGCGGTCACAATGAGCAGTTCTTC. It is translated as CASSLTSGHNEQFF. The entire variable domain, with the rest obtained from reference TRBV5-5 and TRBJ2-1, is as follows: DAGVTQSPTHLIKTRGQQVTLRCSPISGHKSVSWYQQVLGQGPQFIFQYYEKEERGRGNFPDRFSARQFPNYSSELNVNALLLGDSALYLCASSLTSGHNEQFFGPGTRLTVL.

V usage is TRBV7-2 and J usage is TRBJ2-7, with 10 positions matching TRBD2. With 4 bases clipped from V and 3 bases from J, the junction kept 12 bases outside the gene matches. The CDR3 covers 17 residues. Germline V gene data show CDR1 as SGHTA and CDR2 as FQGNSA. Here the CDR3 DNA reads TGTGCCAGCAGCTCGGGGCCAGCGGGAGGGCTAGGCTACGAGCAGTACTTC. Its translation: CASSSGPAGGLGYEQYF.

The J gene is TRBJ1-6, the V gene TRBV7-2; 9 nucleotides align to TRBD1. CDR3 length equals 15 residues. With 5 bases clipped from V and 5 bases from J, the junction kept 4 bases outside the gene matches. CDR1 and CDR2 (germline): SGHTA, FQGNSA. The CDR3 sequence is CASSQRTGDNSPLHF. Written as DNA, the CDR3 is TGTGCCAGCAGCCAACGGACAGGGGATAATTCACCCCTCCACTTT.

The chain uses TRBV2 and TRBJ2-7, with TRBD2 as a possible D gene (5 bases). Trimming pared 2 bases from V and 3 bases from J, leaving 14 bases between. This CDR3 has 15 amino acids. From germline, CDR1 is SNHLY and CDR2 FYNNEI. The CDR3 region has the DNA TGTGCCAGCAGTGAATGGCAGCCGGAGGACTACGAGCAGTACTTC. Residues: CASSEWQPEDYEQYF.